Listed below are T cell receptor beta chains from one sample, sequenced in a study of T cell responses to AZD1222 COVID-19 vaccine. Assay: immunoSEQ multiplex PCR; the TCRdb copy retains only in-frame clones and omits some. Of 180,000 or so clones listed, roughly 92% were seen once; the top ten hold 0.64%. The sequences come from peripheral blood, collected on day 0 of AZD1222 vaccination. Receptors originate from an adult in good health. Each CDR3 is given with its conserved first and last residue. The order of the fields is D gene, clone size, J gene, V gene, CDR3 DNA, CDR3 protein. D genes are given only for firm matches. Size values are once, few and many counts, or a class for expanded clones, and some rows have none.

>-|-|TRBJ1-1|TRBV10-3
TGTGCCATCAGCAGGACCCCGGGGGACACTGAAGCTTTCTTT
CAISRTPGDTEAFF
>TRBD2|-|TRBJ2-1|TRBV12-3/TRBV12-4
TGTGCCAGCAGTTATCAGCTCGGACTAGCGGAGTTCTTC
CASSYQLGLAEFF
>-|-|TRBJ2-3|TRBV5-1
TGCGCCAGCAGCTTGGCCGGCCTAAATACAGATACGCAGTATTTT
CASSLAGLNTDTQYF
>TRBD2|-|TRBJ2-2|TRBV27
TGTGCCAGCAGACTTAGCGGGAGTCGCACCGGGGAGCTGTTTTTT
CASRLSGSRTGELFF
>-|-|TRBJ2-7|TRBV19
TGTGCCAGTAGTATCGCGGCCGCTACCTACGAGCAGTACTTC
CASSIAAATYEQYF
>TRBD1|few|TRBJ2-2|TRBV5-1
TGCGCCACGACAGGGGGTTTTGACACCGGGGAGCTGTTTTTT
CATTGGFDTGELFF
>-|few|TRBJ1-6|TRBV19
TGTGCCAGTAGAAGTGGCAGCAGTAATTCACCCCTCCACTTT
CASRSGSSNSPLHF
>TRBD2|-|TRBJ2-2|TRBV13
TGTGCCAGCAGCCCCGGTGGGGAGGGCGAACACCGGGGAGCTGTTTTT
CASSPGGEGEHRGAVF
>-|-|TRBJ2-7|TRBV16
TGTGCCAGCAGCTACTCCTACGAGCAGTACTTC
CASSYSYEQYF
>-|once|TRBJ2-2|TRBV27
TGTGCCAGCAGTCATGACAGATTTATCACCGGGGAGCTGTTTTTT
CASSHDRFITGELFF
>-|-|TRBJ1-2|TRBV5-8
TGTGCCAGCAGCCCTAGTAGGGGGGACTATGGCTACACCTTC
CASSPSRGDYGYTF
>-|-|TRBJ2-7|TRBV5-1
TGCGCCAGCAGCTTCGGCGGGGACGAGCAGTACTTC
CASSFGGDEQYF
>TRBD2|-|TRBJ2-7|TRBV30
TGTGCCTGGAGTCATCTGGGCGGGAGAAATAACGAGCAGTACTTC
CAWSHLGGRNNEQYF
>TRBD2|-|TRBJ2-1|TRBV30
TGTGCCTGGAGATGGGGAGGGCGCGATGAGCAGTTCTTC
CAWRWGGRDEQFF
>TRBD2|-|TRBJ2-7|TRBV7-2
TGTGCCAGCAGCTTAGGTTGGGCGGGACTAACCTACGAGCAGTACTTC
CASSLGWAGLTYEQYF